The 31 T cell receptor beta chains in this list originate from one sample, sequenced in a study of CD8 T cells in Susac syndrome. Random hexamers served to reverse transcribe roughly 0.45 to 1 ug RNA. TCRdb reprocessed the immunoSEQ multiplex PCR reads via MiXCR and lists one record per CDR3 protein. This sample has about 120,000 distinct CDR3 sequences, with around 93% found just once. Input material: CD8+ T cells from PBMCs. These receptors originate from a human donor in good health.

The rearrangement uses TRBV20-1 and TRBJ2-7; D is perhaps TRBD2 (6 bases). The CDR3 runs 14 residues. Germline V gene data show CDR1 as DFQATT and CDR2 as SNEGSKA (reference sequence). The V gene lost 6 bases and the J gene lost 0 bases, with 15 bases spanning the gap. This CDR3 is CSARDPGSSYEQYF. The CDR3 nucleotides read TGCAGTGCGCGGGACCCAGGGAGCTCCTACGAGCAGTACTTC.

This chain links TRBV20-1 with TRBJ2-2, with D maybe TRBD1 (5 bases). V was trimmed by 8 bases and J by 6 bases, leaving 16 bases between them. CDR3 length: 13 amino acids. The germline CDR1 and CDR2 sequences are DFQATT and SNEGSKA (reference sequence). The CDR3 region is CSPQGSGAGELFF. CDR3 nucleotide sequence: TGCAGTCCTCAGGGTTCTGGGGCCGGGGAGCTGTTTTTT.

This clonotype occurred once. This sequence joins TRBV7-2 and TRBJ2-7; D not resolved. Germline lookup yields CDR1 SGHTA and CDR2 FQGNSA. The CDR3 covers 11 residues. Trimming removed 8 bases at V and 3 bases at J, with 8 bases between. This CDR3 reads CASGLVYEQYF. The CDR3 DNA is TGTGCCAGCGGATTGGTCTACGAGCAGTACTTC.

The V and J genes are TRBV18 and TRBJ2-3; perhaps D is TRBD1 or TRBD2 (5 bases each). CDR1 and CDR2 (germline): KGHSH, LQKENI. The length of the CDR3 is 15 residues. V was pared by 3 bases and J by 4 bases, with 14 bases between. The CDR3 loop is CASSPGRTGSDTQYF. The CDR3 DNA follows: TGTGCCAGCTCACCGGGACGGACGGGGTCAGATACGCAGTATTTT.

This chain connects TRBV2 to TRBJ2-5; D might be TRBD2 (6 bases). This CDR3 region has 13 residues. V was cut by 7 bases and J by 5 bases, with 14 bases left in between. Germline V gene lookup returns CDR1 SNHLY and CDR2 FYNNEI. CDR3 in amino acids: CASNDLGGETQYF. As DNA, the CDR3 is TGTGCCAGCAACGACCTTGGGGGGGAGACCCAGTACTTC.

The chain combines TRBV6-2 or TRBV6-3 with TRBJ1-3; TRBD1 agrees at 8 bases. The CDR3 extends over 16 amino acids. The germline gives CDR1 MNHEY, CDR2 SVGEGT. With V trimmed by 6 bases and J by 0 bases, 7 bases remained unmatched. The CDR3: CASSPGQASSGNTIYF. The CDR3 DNA follows: TGTGCCAGCAGCCCGGGACAGGCTTCCTCTGGAAACACCATATATTTT.

V is TRBV5-1 and J is TRBJ2-2; D ambiguous. This CDR3 contains 15 residues. The ends were cut back, 0 bases at V and 5 bases at J, with 11 bases in the middle. Germline-derived CDR1 and CDR2 are SGHRS and YFSETQ. This CDR3 is CASSLELGPTGELFF. The CDR3 DNA sequence: TGCGCCAGCAGCTTGGAATTGGGTCCGACCGGGGAGCTGTTTTTT.

The genes are TRBV5-4 and TRBJ2-5, with 9 bases lining up with TRBD2. Germline CDR1 is SGHNT and CDR2 is YYREEE (reference sequence). J was trimmed by 2 bases and V by 3 bases; bases with no gene match: 8. This CDR3 contains 16 residues. This CDR3 reads CASSSVAGAPQETQYF. The DNA for the CDR3 is TGTGCCAGCAGCTCGGTAGCGGGAGCCCCACAAGAGACCCAGTACTTC.

The chain uses TRBV6-2 or TRBV6-3 and TRBJ2-3; D is uncertain. V lost 9 bases to trimming and J lost 6 bases, with 16 bases between them. The germline V gene has CDR1 MNHEY and CDR2 SVGEGT. This CDR3 contains 13 residues. CDR3 residues: CASSLRRTDTQYF. In DNA, the CDR3 is TGTGCCAGTTCTCTGCGCAGGACGGATACGCAGTATTTT.

The chain links TRBV20-1 to TRBJ1-5; TRBD1 might be the D (5 bases). There are 13 residues in the CDR3. Trimming removed 3 bases from V and 2 bases from J, with 8 bases in between. Germline V lookup: CDR1 DFQATT, CDR2 SNEGSKA (reference sequence). The CDR3 coding sequence is TGCAGTGCTAGTAGGGGAGGCAATCAGCCCCAGCATTTT. Protein: CSASRGGNQPQHF.

The chain employs TRBV23-1 and TRBJ2-7, with 7 bases aligning to TRBD1. TRBV23-1 is known as an ORF, though its function is uncertain. The CDR3 has 16 amino acids. V dropped 4 bases and J dropped 3; count of bases not matched to a gene: 12. The CDR3 is CASSPTDREGVYEQYF. The CDR3 DNA follows: TGCGCCAGCAGTCCGACCGACAGGGAAGGCGTCTACGAGCAGTACTTC.

The chain employs TRBV29-1 and TRBJ2-6; tentatively, D is TRBD1 (5 bases). V lost 1 base, J lost 2 bases, and 6 bases lay in between. This CDR3 is built from 14 residues. Germline CDR1 SQVTM, CDR2 ANQGSEA. The CDR3, as DNA: TGCAGCGTTGAAGTAGGGGCTGGGGCCAACGTCCTGACTTTC. Translated, it gives CSVEVGAGANVLTF.

CDR3 sequence reads: CASSQGIPGELFF. The DNA for the CDR3 is TGTGCCAGCAGCCAAGGGATCCCCGGGGAGCTGTTTTTT. This rearrangement joins TRBV3-1 to TRBJ2-2; no clear D. Germline CDR1 is LGHDT and CDR2 is YNNKEL (reference sequence). CDR3 length: 13 residues. V was shortened by 1 base and J by 6 bases, with 6 bases between the two germline ends.

This rearrangement joins TRBV19 to TRBJ1-2, with 10 nucleotides matching TRBD1. The CDR3 consists of 16 residues. V shed 3 bases, J shed 4 bases, and the junction held 8 bases outside the gene matches. The V gene's germline CDR1 is LNHDA and CDR2 SQIVND (reference sequence). The CDR3 sequence is CASSISGQGNGYGYTF. The CDR3 coding sequence is TGTGCCAGTAGTATTTCGGGACAGGGGAATGGCTATGGCTACACCTTC.

The rearrangement joins TRBV3-1 to TRBJ2-1; D uncertain. This CDR3 has 14 amino acids. Germline assignment: CDR1 LGHDT and CDR2 YNNKEL (reference sequence). V gave up 0 bases and J gave up 4 bases, with 7 bases separating them. CDR3 sequence: CASSQEVTYNEQFF. In nucleotides, the CDR3 is TGTGCCAGCAGCCAAGAAGTGACGTACAATGAGCAGTTCTTC.

The chain is built from TRBV10-3 and TRBJ2-5, with TRBD2 identical over 12 bases. CDR1 ENHRY and CDR2 SYGVKD come from the germline V gene. The CDR3 length is 18 residues. J was trimmed by 1 base and V by 0 bases; bases with no gene match: 6. CDR3 coding DNA: TGTGCCATCAGTGAGTCCCTCGGACTAGCGGGATCCCAAGAGACCCAGTACTTC. This encodes CAISESLGLAGSQETQYF.

The chain employs TRBV6-4 and TRBJ2-3, with TRBD1 matching 7 bases. There are 15 residues in the CDR3. Germline loops: CDR1 MRHNA, CDR2 SNTAGT. With V trimmed by 4 bases and J by 3 bases, 7 bases remained unmatched. DNA of the CDR3: TGTGCCAGCAGTGTAGACGCAGGGGGAACAGATACGCAGTATTTT. Its protein is CASSVDAGGTDTQYF.

The chain couples TRBV5-1 to TRBJ2-5, with D unclear. V gave up 3 bases and J gave up 3 bases, with 18 bases separating them. Germline V gene data show CDR1 as SGHRS and CDR2 as YFSETQ. The CDR3 contains 16 residues. CDR3 region: CASSSVVDAAEETQYF. DNA of the CDR3: TGCGCCAGCAGCTCCGTGGTGGATGCGGCTGAAGAGACCCAGTACTTC.

V is TRBV7-9 and J is TRBJ2-2, with D unclear. The germline V gene encodes CDR1 SEHNR and CDR2 FQNEAQ (reference sequence). Trimming took 2 bases from V and 4 from J, leaving 8 bases between them. This CDR3 contains 14 residues. CDR3 residues: CASSLKQVTGELFF. In nucleotides, the CDR3 is TGTGCCAGCAGCTTAAAGCAGGTCACCGGGGAGCTGTTTTTT.

The chain uses TRBV7-3 and TRBJ1-2; 7 positions agree with TRBD1. CDR1 is SGHTA, CDR2 FQGTGA, per germline. The CDR3 loop spans 12 amino acids. Unmatched junction bases numbered 3, after V lost 5 bases and J lost 6 bases. CDR3 amino acids: CASSPGGDGYTF. The DNA for the CDR3 is TGTGCCAGCAGCCCAGGGGGGGATGGCTACACCTTC.

The chain recombines TRBV12-5 with TRBJ2-5; tentatively, D is TRBD2 (5 bases). Trimming left V 1 base short and J 5 bases short, with 8 bases between. This CDR3 has 13 amino acids. Germline V gene lookup returns CDR1 LGHNT and CDR2 FRNRAP. Written as DNA, the CDR3 is TGTGCTAGTGGTTTGGGGTCGGGGGAGACCCAGTACTTC. Its protein is CASGLGSGETQYF.

The rearrangement joins TRBV5-1 to TRBJ2-2; D remains unclear. The germline V and J ends were trimmed by 2 bases and 0 bases, with 8 bases remaining between them. The CDR3 runs 15 residues. Germline lookup yields CDR1 SGHRS and CDR2 YFSETQ. As DNA, the CDR3 is TGCGCCAGCAGCTTAACCGGATCGAACACCGGGGAGCTGTTTTTT. Translation gives CASSLTGSNTGELFF.

The V call is TRBV6-2 or TRBV6-3, the J call TRBJ2-2; TRBD1 or TRBD2 may be the D gene (6 bases each). Germline CDR1 and CDR2: MNHEY and SVGEGT. The CDR3 totals 16 residues. V was pared by 0 bases and J by 6 bases, with 14 bases between. CDR3 region: CASSYSGGLVSGELFF. DNA for the CDR3: TGTGCCAGCAGTTACTCCGGGGGCCTCGTTTCCGGGGAGCTGTTTTTT.

The chain has TRBV29-1 and TRBJ1-2; a possible D gene is TRBD1 (5 bases). The V gene's germline CDR1 is SQVTM and CDR2 ANQGSEA. The V and J ends lost 4 bases and 7 bases respectively, with 10 bases between them. The CDR3 is 11 residues long. CDR3 coding DNA: TGCAGCGTTGTGGGGGATAGTGGCTACACCTTC. The encoded protein is CSVVGDSGYTF.

CDR3 sequence: CASRFLRDYSNQPQHF. CDR3 DNA sequence: TGTGCCAGCAGATTCCTCAGGGATTATAGCAATCAGCCCCAGCATTTT. The chain recombines TRBV21-1 with TRBJ1-5; TRBD1 is taken as the D call from the table, unchecked against the DNA. TRBV21-1 is a documented pseudogene. This CDR3 comprises 16 residues.

This sequence joins TRBV14 and TRBJ1-2; D is undetermined. V lost 1 base to trimming and J lost 0 bases, with 9 bases between them. The CDR3 totals 15 residues. CDR1 is SGHDN, CDR2 FVKESK, per germline. CDR3 bases: TGTGCCAGCAGCCAAGGGACGGATTCTAACTATGGCTACACCTTC. Amino acids: CASSQGTDSNYGYTF.

CDR3 nucleotide sequence: TGCGCCAGCAGCCCGAGGGGGGGAAACACTGAAGCTTTCTTT. It codes for CASSPRGGNTEAFF. The genes are TRBV5-1 and TRBJ1-1; D possibly corresponds to TRBD1 (6 bases). Trimming stripped 4 bases from V and 2 bases from J, with 12 bases between. Germline V gene sequence: CDR1 SGHRS, CDR2 YFSETQ. The CDR3 is made up of 14 amino acids.

The chain links TRBV5-1 to TRBJ1-5; unclear D gene. Per germline, CDR1 SGHRS and CDR2 YFSETQ. This CDR3 comprises 15 residues. The germline V and J ends were trimmed by 0 bases and 2 bases, with 9 bases remaining between them. The CDR3 DNA is TGCGCCAGCAGCTTGGAACCGAGTGGCAATCAGCCCCAGCATTTT. It is translated as CASSLEPSGNQPQHF.

V gene TRBV9 combines with J gene TRBJ2-1; 10 bases map to TRBD2. V trimming: 3 bases; J trimming: 15 bases; junction bases outside the gene matches: 6. The germline V gene encodes CDR1 SGDLS and CDR2 YYNGEE. The CDR3 runs to 12 residues. The CDR3 loop reads CASSESGGAAFF. The DNA for the CDR3 is TGTGCCAGCAGCGAGAGCGGGGGGGCCGCGTTCTTC. The full variable domain, in which reference TRBV9 and TRBJ2-1 provide the parts outside the CDR3, is DSGVTQTPKHLITATGQRVTLRCSPRSGDLSVYWYQQSLDQGLQFLIQYYNGEERAKGNILERFSAQQFPDLHSELNLSSLELGDSALYFCASSESGGAAFFGPGTRLTVL.

The rearrangement joins TRBV2 to TRBJ2-1; no reliable D call. CDR1 is SNHLY, CDR2 FYNNEI, per germline. Trimming left V 8 bases short and J 0 bases short, with 5 bases between. The CDR3 contains 12 residues. The CDR3 protein is CASHSSYNEQFF. DNA for the CDR3: TGTGCCAGCCACTCCTCCTACAATGAGCAGTTCTTC.

V gene TRBV9 combines with J gene TRBJ1-2, with 7 positions matching TRBD1. Germline CDR1 is SGDLS and CDR2 is YYNGEE. The V and J ends lost 4 bases and 2 bases, in that order; junction bases with no gene match: 8. The CDR3 covers 15 residues. The CDR3 protein is CASSSSTGWNYGYTF. In DNA, the CDR3 is TGTGCCAGCAGCTCTTCGACAGGGTGGAACTATGGCTACACCTTC.